The next 2 T cell receptor beta chains were all read from a single sample in a study of T-cell memory formation after mild COVID-19. TCRdb passed the 5' RACE reads through MiXCR, listing each CDR3 protein once. The sample contains tens of thousands of distinct CDR3 sequences, 7.3% of which appear only once. The sequencing sample was made of PBMCs or a T cell subset sorted from them (not recorded which). These receptors all stem from a man between 18 and 29 years old who had mild COVID-19 (a few samples of this study predate the infection). Cell type and time point are not known.

This chain links TRBV18 with TRBJ2-7; 10 nucleotides line up with TRBD1. CDR3 size: 16 residues. Trimming at V came to 4 bases and at J to 2 bases, leaving 8 bases not matched to a gene. Germline V gene lookup returns CDR1 KGHSH and CDR2 LQKENI. The CDR3 coding sequence is TGTGCCAGCTCACGGAATCCCGGGACAGGGGCCTACGAGCAGTACTTC. Encoded protein: CASSRNPGTGAYEQYF. Looking up the rest from reference TRBV18 and TRBJ2-7 gives the full variable domain: NAGVMQNPRHLVRRRGQEARLRCSPMKGHSHVYWYRQLPEEGLKFMVYLQKENIIDESGMPKERFSAEFPKEGPSILRIQQVVRGDSAAYFCASSRNPGTGAYEQYFGPGTRLTVT.

At least ten counts were recorded for this clonotype. The chain is built from TRBV12-3 or TRBV12-4 and TRBJ2-5; weak D call: TRBD2 (5 bases). CDR3 length: 13 residues. Trimming cost V 3 bases and J 1 base, with 6 bases left between them. The CDR3 coding sequence is TGTGCCAGCAGTTTTGGACTCCAAGAGACCCAGTACTTC. It is translated as CASSFGLQETQYF.